These 21 T cell receptor beta chains came from one sample sequenced in a study of T cell clones after liver transplantation. Profiled with immunoSEQ multiplex PCR; TCRdb holds only in-frame clones, not every one. The table shows around 78,000 clones, with less than 90% occurring only once. The sample was CD4+ T cells from blood, taken at the 22-month timepoint. The receptors shown here come from a human patient who received a liver transplant. These T cells may partly come from the graft donor.

The V and J genes are TRBV6-6 and TRBJ1-3, with a possible D match to TRBD1 (6 bases). Germline loops: CDR1 MNHNY, CDR2 SVGAGI (reference sequence). The CDR3 length is 15 residues. Trimming removed 2 bases at V and 1 base at J, with 9 bases between. CDR3 coding DNA: TGTGCCAGCAGTTACAACGACAGGTCTGGAAACACCATATATTTT. It translates to CASSYNDRSGNTIYF.

The chain combines TRBV10-3 with TRBJ2-5; no firm D call. The CDR3 is 16 amino acids. Trimming shortened V by 6 bases and J by 9 bases, and 26 bases separated the two germline ends. Germline loops: CDR1 ENHRY, CDR2 SYGVKD. CDR3 in DNA: TGTGCCATCAGGAACCCAAGTGGGATGGGGTTTTTGGCCCAGTACTTC. Translation gives CAIRNPSGMGFLAQYF.

The chain joins TRBV7-8 to TRBJ2-7; 8 nucleotides align to TRBD2. V lost 1 base and J lost 4; bases outside the gene matches: 15. Germline assignment: CDR1 SGHVS and CDR2 FQNEAQ. This CDR3 is 18 amino acids long. The CDR3 sequence is CASSLVSGSGGPRYEQYF. DNA of the CDR3: TGTGCCAGCAGCTTAGTTTCAGGGTCGGGAGGGCCCAGGTACGAGCAGTACTTC.

The chain employs TRBV7-2 and TRBJ1-2; a weak D match, TRBD1 (6 bases). This CDR3 has 14 amino acids. Germline CDR1 is SGHTA and CDR2 is FQGNSA. Trimming pared 4 bases from V and 5 bases from J, leaving 14 bases between. CDR3 residues: CASSSPGTLYGYTF. CDR3 DNA sequence: TGTGCCAGCAGCTCTCCCGGGACACTATATGGCTACACCTTC.

This chain uses TRBV7-3 with TRBJ2-7; the D gene could be TRBD1 or TRBD2 (6 bases each). The germline CDR1 and CDR2 sequences are SGHTA and FQGTGA. V lost 2 bases, J lost 6 bases, and 17 bases lay in between. This CDR3 has 15 amino acids. The CDR3 DNA reads TGTGCCAGCAGCTTATCCGGAGGGGGTCTTGGCGAGCAGTACTTC. Translated, it gives CASSLSGGGLGEQYF.

The table lists this clone with a few counts. The J gene is TRBJ1-6, the V gene TRBV6-5; D is unclear. This CDR3 is 12 amino acids long. The ends were cut back, 5 bases at V and 10 bases at J, with 9 bases in the middle. Germline assignment: CDR1 MNHEY and CDR2 SVGAGI. The CDR3 nucleotides are TGTGCCAGCAGTGGCGGGCCCTCACCCCTCCACTTT. It is translated as CASSGGPSPLHF.

The genes are TRBV7-2 and TRBJ1-5; possible D gene TRBD1, 6 bases. Germline CDR1 SGHTA, CDR2 FQGNSA. This CDR3 is 13 amino acids long. With 5 bases removed from V and 4 bases from J, the gap between germline ends came to 9 bases. For the CDR3, the DNA is TGTGCCAGCAGCGCAGACAGGAATCAGCCCCAGCATTTT. Amino acid sequence: CASSADRNQPQHF.

The rearrangement joins TRBV11-2 to TRBJ1-4; D not certain. Germline V gene lookup returns CDR1 SGHAT and CDR2 FQNNGV. The CDR3 has 13 amino acids. With 5 bases removed from V and 7 bases from J, the gap between germline ends came to 11 bases. CDR3 DNA: TGTGCCAGCAGCCCCACCCCGGGTGAAAAACTGTTTTTT. Protein: CASSPTPGEKLFF.

The chain is built from TRBV5-5 and TRBJ1-2; 8 nucleotides align to TRBD1. Trimming cost V 6 bases and J 0 bases; bases outside gene matches: 7. CDR1 SGHKS and CDR2 YYEKEE come from the germline V gene (reference sequence). CDR3 length: 15 residues. In DNA form, the CDR3 reads TGTGCCAGCAAGACAGGGGCGCCAGCTAACTATGGCTACACCTTC. Translated: CASKTGAPANYGYTF.

The chain carries TRBV18 and TRBJ2-5, with TRBD1 matching over 7 bases. The CDR3 contains 15 residues. CDR1 and CDR2 (germline): KGHSH, LQKENI. V trimming: 2 bases; J trimming: 5 bases; junction bases outside the gene matches: 8. The CDR3 coding sequence is TGTGCCAGCTCACCAGGAACAGGGGTCCGGGAGACCCAGTACTTC. The encoded protein is CASSPGTGVRETQYF.

In nucleotides, the CDR3 is TGTGCCAGCAGAGAAACTAGCGGGAGGGGAGATACGCAGTATTTT. This encodes CASRETSGRGDTQYF. The chain carries TRBV7-2 and TRBJ2-3, with 13 bases matching TRBD2. V lost 6 bases, J lost 5 bases, and 5 bases stayed unmatched. This CDR3 comprises 15 residues. CDR1 SGHTA and CDR2 FQGNSA come from the germline V gene. Using reference TRBV7-2 and TRBJ2-3 for the parts outside the CDR3, the full variable domain is GAGVSQSPSNKVTEKGKDVELRCDPISGHTALYWYRQSLGQGLEFLIYFQGNSAPDKSGLPSDRFSAERTGGSVSTLTIQRTQQEDSAVYLCASRETSGRGDTQYFGPGTRLTVL.

CDR3 loop: CARQDSTRNSPLHF. In nucleotides, the CDR3 is TGTGCCAGGCAAGACAGCACCAGGAATTCACCCCTCCACTTT. The rearrangement joins TRBV2 to TRBJ1-6; maybe TRBD1 (5 bases). The CDR3 runs 14 residues. The germline gives CDR1 SNHLY, CDR2 FYNNEI. V was pared by 9 bases and J by 7 bases, with 16 bases between.

The chain combines TRBV27 with TRBJ1-1; 8 bases match TRBD1. The germline V gene has CDR1 MNHEY and CDR2 SMNVEV (reference sequence). This CDR3 region has 13 residues. The trim removed 8 bases at V and 1 base at J, leaving 3 bases unmatched. CDR3: CASVDRENTEAFF. The CDR3 nucleotides read TGTGCCAGCGTGGACAGGGAGAACACTGAAGCTTTCTTT.

This chain uses TRBV20-1 with TRBJ2-7; unclear D gene. CDR3 length equals 11 residues. CDR1 and CDR2 (germline): DFQATT, SNEGSKA (reference sequence). Trimming left V 5 bases short and J 6 bases short, with 11 bases between. The CDR3 sequence is CSAFKLREQYF. For the CDR3, the DNA is TGCAGTGCTTTTAAATTGCGCGAGCAGTACTTC.

In its sample, this clone was seen once. V and J are TRBV5-1 and TRBJ2-2; 10 bases match TRBD2. Trimming cost V 6 bases and J 7 bases; bases outside gene matches: 9. Germline CDR1 SGHRS, CDR2 YFSETQ. This CDR3 is built from 15 residues. CDR3: CASTHGTSASGELFF. Written as DNA, the CDR3 is TGCGCCAGCACCCACGGGACTAGCGCTAGCGGGGAGCTGTTTTTT.

The chain is built from TRBV9 and TRBJ2-1, with D tentatively TRBD2 (6 bases). CDR1 and CDR2 (germline): SGDLS, YYNGEE. V was shortened by 2 bases and J by 8 bases, with 8 bases between the two germline ends. This CDR3 comprises 12 residues. The CDR3 is CASSVAGYEQFF. CDR3 in DNA: TGTGCCAGCAGCGTTGCGGGGTATGAGCAGTTCTTC.

This chain connects TRBV6-5 to TRBJ2-1; 10 nucleotides agree with TRBD2. Germline V gives CDR1 MNHEY, CDR2 SVGAGI. CDR3 size: 15 residues. The junction had 7 bases not matched to a gene; V was cut back by 6 bases and J by 5 bases. In nucleotides, the CDR3 is TGTGCCAGCAGGTATAGCGGGGGGAGCGACAATGAGCAGTTCTTC. This codes for CASRYSGGSDNEQFF.

V is TRBV29-1 and J is TRBJ2-1; D call uncertain. V was clipped by 3 bases and J by 10 bases, with 10 bases between them. Germline assignment: CDR1 SQVTM and CDR2 ANQGSEA. The CDR3 contains 11 residues. The chain's CDR3 is CSVESWREQFF. The CDR3 coding sequence is TGCAGCGTTGAGTCCTGGCGGGAGCAGTTCTTC.

This chain joins TRBV2 and TRBJ2-7; D unresolved. From germline, CDR1 is SNHLY and CDR2 FYNNEI. The CDR3 contains 14 residues. The V end lost 0 bases, the J end lost 1 base, and 7 bases lay between the germline ends. Here the CDR3 reads CASSEARLSYEQYF. CDR3 DNA sequence: TGTGCCAGCAGTGAAGCGAGGTTATCCTACGAGCAGTACTTC. Full variable domain (remainder filled in from reference TRBV2 and TRBJ2-7): EPEVTQTPSHQVTQMGQEVILRCVPISNHLYFYWYRQILGQKVEFLVSFYNNEISEKSEIFDDQFSVERPDGSNFTLKIRSTKLEDSAMYFCASSEARLSYEQYFGPGTRLTVT.

A single count supports this clone. V usage is TRBV5-1 and J usage is TRBJ2-6; D tentatively reads TRBD1 or TRBD2 (6 bases each). V lost 4 bases and J 0 bases, leaving 11 bases between the germline ends. This CDR3 comprises 16 residues. Germline V CDR1 and CDR2: SGHRS, YFSETQ. The CDR3 here is CASSLGGLSGANVLTF. For the CDR3, the DNA is TGCGCCAGCAGCCTCGGGGGCCTCTCTGGGGCCAACGTCCTGACTTTC. The entire variable domain, with the rest obtained from reference TRBV5-1 and TRBJ2-6, is as follows: KAGVTQTPRYLIKTRGQQVTLSCSPISGHRSVSWYQQTPGQGLQFLFEYFSETQRNKGNFPGRFSGRQFSNSRSEMNVSTLELGDSALYLCASSLGGLSGANVLTFGAGSRLTVL.

This chain uses TRBV10-1 with TRBJ1-1; the D gene is possibly TRBD1 (5 bases). This CDR3 comprises 13 residues. V lost 4 bases to trimming and J lost 0 bases, with 6 bases between them. Germline CDR1 WNHNN, CDR2 SYGVQD (reference sequence). CDR3: CASSAGLNTEAFF. CDR3 in DNA: TGCGCCAGCAGTGCGGGGCTGAACACTGAAGCTTTCTTT.